The entry that follows covers one TCR beta chain sequence. The antigen is undetermined. The entry originates in a study of CD8 T cells in ankylosing spondylitis. Study observations and caveats: Researchers reportedly found disease-linked clones significantly enriched in matched ankylosing spondylitis synovial fluid. A motif of several highly homologous TCR beta variants was seen as apparently characteristic of ankylosing spondylitis blood. The authors found the disease-linked clones to be CD8+ and relatively rare in peripheral blood. Reactive arthritis synovial fluid and blood were previously reported to contain some motif variants.

Using quantitative 5'-RACE with molecular barcodes, the authors made TCR beta libraries. TCRdb independently ran MiXCR on the 5' RACE reads; one entry per CDR3 protein. The table records 800,000 to 900,000 distinct CDR3 sequences, 12% of them present only once. There are 15 residues in the CDR3. CDR1 is SGHVS and CDR2 is FQNEAQ in the germline V gene. V lost 1 base to trimming and J lost 7 bases; unmatched junction nucleotides: 9. This sequence was found in a male donor with ankylosing spondylitis. Sequenced sample: blood, either unsorted or a sorted T cell fraction (not recorded which). V gene TRBV7-8 combines with J gene TRBJ2-7, with TRBD2 identical over 8 bases. The CDR3 bases are TGTGCCAGCAGCTTAGTTGTAGGACTAGCTGGTGAGCAGTACTTC. This gives the protein CASSLVVGLAGEQYF.